This T cell receptor beta chain is drawn from a study of type 1 regulatory T cells (dated by TCRdb to 2020 to 2022). Some background on the complete study: An in vitro protocol by which a Tr1-enriched, alloantigen-specific CD4 T cell product named T-allo10 was generated was characterized in the study. Patients with hematological malignancies who were receiving allogeneic hematopoietic stem cell transplantation were the group in which T-allo10 was being clinically evaluated. Results the study describes overall, beyond this receptor: A more restricted TCR repertoire was observed in Tr1 cells than in non-Tr1 cells, and this restriction was interpreted in the study as alloantigen-induced clonal expansion.

With respect to this clonotype: What this receptor recognizes is not known. One base away there is no much larger clone; base qualities are not given.

V loses 1 base of germline sequence and J loses 9 bases, and the interval between the two ends is 10 bases. Including cysteine and phenylalanine, the CDR3 has 12 amino acids. The only DNA kept is the CDR3, 36 bases in frame from the first base. As encoded in the germline V gene (reference sequence), CDR1 is DFQATT while CDR2 is SNEGSKA. Reads for this sample came from an Illumina MiSeq. The raw public data were reprocessed by TCRdb itself: fastp quality trimming at Q25, MiXCR clonotype calling, in-frame beta chains only. Identical CDR3 proteins give one entry, which carries the most common genes and DNA. This sample lists tens of thousands of distinct CDR3 sequences; around 21% were detected once. The ten largest account for 7.5% to 8.5% of the sample.

Sample: cultured type 1 regulatory T (Tr1) cells, either the whole culture or a sorted fraction (not recorded which). This specimen's cell subset or site label, per the study, means: type 1 regulatory T cells sorted from the T-allo10 product. Recombination connected TRBV20-1 to TRBJ1-5; the D gene lacks a confident call. The source of this sequence is a human donor in good health. The CDR3: CSARGSTGPQHF. The DNA reads as follows: TGCAGTGCTAGAGGCTCTACGGGGCCCCAGCATTTT.